This TCR beta chain appears in the sequencing data of a study of T cell repertoires in cytomegalovirus infection. Study overall: CMV infection plus the matching HLA type was flagged by public TCR beta signatures.

This clonotype came up a few times. TCRdb re-called the reads with MiXCR, one entry per CDR3 protein. The repertoire has around 180,000 distinct CDR3 sequences, 28% of them found once; the top ten carry about 31%. The J segment lost 5 bases and the V segment lost 2 bases, leaving 5 bases of the junction unmatched. This CDR3 has 15 amino acids. Per the germline V gene, CDR1 is SGHTA and CDR2 is FQGTGA. This sequence was found in a human donor in good health (CMV status not recorded). Some clones in this sample may be carry-over from other donors' samples. Material for sequencing was PBMCs. V usage is TRBV7-3 and J usage is TRBJ2-1, with 8 bases that match TRBD2. The CDR3 bases are TGTGCCAGCAGCTTAGGCGGGACTAGACACAATGAGCAGTTCTTC. Translated, it gives CASSLGGTRHNEQFF. The whole variable domain, filled in from reference TRBV7-3 and TRBJ2-1, reads GAGVSQTPSNKVTEKGKYVELRCDPISGHTALYWYRQSLGQGPEFLIYFQGTGAADDSGLPNDRFFAVRPEGSVSTLKIQRTERGDSAVYLCASSLGGTRHNEQFFGPGTRLTVL.